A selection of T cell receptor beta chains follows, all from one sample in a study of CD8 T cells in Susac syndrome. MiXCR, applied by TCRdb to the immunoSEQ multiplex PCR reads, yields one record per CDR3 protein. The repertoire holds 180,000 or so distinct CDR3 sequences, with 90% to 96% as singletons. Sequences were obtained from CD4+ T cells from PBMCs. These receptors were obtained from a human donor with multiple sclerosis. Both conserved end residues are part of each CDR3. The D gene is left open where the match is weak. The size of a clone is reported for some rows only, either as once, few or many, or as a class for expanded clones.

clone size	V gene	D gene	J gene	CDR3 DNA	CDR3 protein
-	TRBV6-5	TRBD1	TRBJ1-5	TGTGCCAGCAAAGTGACAGGGGACGGCAATCAGCCCCAGCATTTT	CASKVTGDGNQPQHF
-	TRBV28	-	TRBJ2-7	TGTGCCAGCAGTTTATCCCCGGTCGAGCAGTACTTC	CASSLSPVEQYF
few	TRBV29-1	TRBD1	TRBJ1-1	TGCAGCGCTGGACAGGGGAACACTGAAGCTTTCTTT	CSAGQGNTEAFF
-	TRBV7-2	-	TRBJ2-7	TGTGCCAGCAGCTCCGGACCCACGAATTACGAGCAGTACTTC	CASSSGPTNYEQYF
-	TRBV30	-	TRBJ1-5	TGTGCCTGGTCTCCCCAGGGAATCCCGAGCAATCAGCCCCAGCATTTT	CAWSPQGIPSNQPQHF
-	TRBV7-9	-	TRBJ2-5	TGTGCCAGCAGCCTCGCAAACGGGTTTTCAGAGACCCAGTACTTC	CASSLANGFSETQYF
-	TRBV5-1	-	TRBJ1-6	TGCGCCAGCAGCTTCGACTCCTATAATTCACCCCTCCACTTT	CASSFDSYNSPLHF
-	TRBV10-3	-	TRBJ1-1	TGTGCCATCAGTGATATTATAGGGGTGGGGACTGAAGCTTTCTTT	CAISDIIGVGTEAFF
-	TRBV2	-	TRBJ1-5	TGTGCCAGCAGTGAAAACGGGAGCAATCAGCCCCAGCATTTT	CASSENGSNQPQHF
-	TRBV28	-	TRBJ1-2	TGTGCCAGCAGCTCCCCCTTCGACAAGTCCTATGGCTACACCTTC	CASSSPFDKSYGYTF
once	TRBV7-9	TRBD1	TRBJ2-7	TGTGCCAGCAGCCCGCGGGACAGGGAGGACTACGAGCAGTACTTC	CASSPRDREDYEQYF
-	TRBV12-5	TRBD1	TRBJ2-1	TGTGCTAGTGGGGGGACAGGGCATCCCTACAATGAGCAGTTCTTC	CASGGTGHPYNEQFF
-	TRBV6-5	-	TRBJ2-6	TGTGCCAGCAGTACTTGGGAAAGCTCTGGGGCCAACGTCCTGACTTTC	CASSTWESSGANVLTF
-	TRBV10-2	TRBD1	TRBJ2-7	TGCGCCAGCAGTGAATCCCAGGGGGCCGGGTCCTACGAGCAGTACTTC	CASSESQGAGSYEQYF
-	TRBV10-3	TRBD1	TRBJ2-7	TGTGCCATCAGTGGGGGACAGGGGGACTACGAGCAGTACTTC	CAISGGQGDYEQYF
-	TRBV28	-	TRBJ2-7	TGTGCCAGCAGTTTAGACAGTCCCTACGAGCAGTACTTC	CASSLDSPYEQYF
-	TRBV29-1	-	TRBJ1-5	TGCAGCGTTGCCGGGGTCGGGCAGCCCCAGCATTTT	CSVAGVGQPQHF
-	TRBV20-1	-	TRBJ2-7	TGCAGTGCGGAGACCGACAGGAGCTCCTACGAGCAGTACTTC	CSAETDRSSYEQYF
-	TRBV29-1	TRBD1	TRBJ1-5	TGCAGCGTCAGCTTAGGGGACAGTTTACAGCCCCAGCATTTT	CSVSLGDSLQPQHF
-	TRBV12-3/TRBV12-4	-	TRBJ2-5	TGTGCCAGCAGTTTGGGCAGGGTTACTCAAGAGACCCAGTACTTC	CASSLGRVTQETQYF
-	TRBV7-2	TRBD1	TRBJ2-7	TGTGCCAGCAGCTTAAGGGGGACAGGCGATTACTACGAGCAGTACTTC	CASSLRGTGDYYEQYF
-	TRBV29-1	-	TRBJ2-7	TGCAGCGTGGGGTTATACAGGGTCGCCTACGAGCAGTACTTC	CSVGLYRVAYEQYF
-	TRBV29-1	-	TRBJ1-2	TGCAGCGTTGCTACAGGATGGTATGGCTACACCTTC	CSVATGWYGYTF
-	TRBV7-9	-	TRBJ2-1	TGTGCCAGCAGCTTTGCGCTGGGAGGGGGTTACAATGAGCAGTTCTTC	CASSFALGGGYNEQFF
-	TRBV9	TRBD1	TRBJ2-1	TGTGCCAGCAGCGGAACCGGGACAGGTTCCTACAATGAGCAGTTCTTC	CASSGTGTGSYNEQFF
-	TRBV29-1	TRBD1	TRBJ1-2	TGCAGCACCTCCGGGACAGACATTGGCTACACCTTC	CSTSGTDIGYTF
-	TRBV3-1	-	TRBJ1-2	TGTGCCAGCAGCCAAGGGTCGGCAGCCTATGGCTACACCTTC	CASSQGSAAYGYTF
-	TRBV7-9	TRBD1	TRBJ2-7	TGTGCCAGCAGCTTACGACAGGGGATAACCTACGAGCAGTACTTC	CASSLRQGITYEQYF
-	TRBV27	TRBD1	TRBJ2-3	TGTGCCACCCACAGGGGGAGAGGCACAGATACGCAGTATTTT	CATHRGRGTDTQYF
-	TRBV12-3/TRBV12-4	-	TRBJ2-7	TGTGCCAGCAGTCCCCCCGCCCGCTACGAGCAGTACTTC	CASSPPARYEQYF
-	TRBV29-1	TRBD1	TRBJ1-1	TGCAGCGTTGAAGTCCCGGACAGGGTGGTATGGACTGAAGCTTTCTTT	CSVEVPDRVVWTEAFF
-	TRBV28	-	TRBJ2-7	TGTGCCAGCGAGGGGCCCCGACCCGACTACGAGCAGTACTTC	CASEGPRPDYEQYF
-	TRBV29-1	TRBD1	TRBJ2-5	TGCAGCGTGGGACAGACGCCACAAGAGACCCAGTACTTC	CSVGQTPQETQYF
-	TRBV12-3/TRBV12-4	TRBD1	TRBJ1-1	TGTGCCAGCAGTCCCGGACAGGACCTTGAAGCTTTCTTT	CASSPGQDLEAFF
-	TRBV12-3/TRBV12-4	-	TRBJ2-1	TGTGCCAGCAGTTCCGGGACAAACAAGCAGTTCTTC	CASSSGTNKQFF
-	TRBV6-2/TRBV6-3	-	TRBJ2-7	TGTGCCAGCAGGGAGGATCGGGACTTCTACGAGCAGTACTTC	CASREDRDFYEQYF
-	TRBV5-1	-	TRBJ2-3	TGCGCCAGCAGCTTGGCGCCGGGAGATACGCAGTATTTT	CASSLAPGDTQYF
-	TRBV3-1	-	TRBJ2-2	TGTGCCAGCAGCCCGCTGACCGGGGAGCTGTTTTTT	CASSPLTGELFF
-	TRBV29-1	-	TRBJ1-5	TGCAGCGTTGTGAGGGGCCCAGACCAGCCCCAGCATTTT	CSVVRGPDQPQHF
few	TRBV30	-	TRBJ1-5	TGTGCCTGGAGTGTCCAGGGAGGCAATCAGCCCCAGCATTTT	CAWSVQGGNQPQHF
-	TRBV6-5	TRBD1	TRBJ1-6	TGTGCCAGCAGGGGACAGGGTCACAATTCACCCCTCCACTTT	CASRGQGHNSPLHF
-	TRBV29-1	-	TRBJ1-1	TGCAGCGTTGTTACAGGGACTGAAGCTTTCTTT	CSVVTGTEAFF